This T cell receptor beta chain appears in the sequencing data of a study of regulatory T cells in long-lasting Graves disease. This clonotype was seen repeatedly, ten times or more. Time point reported: persistent/refractory GD, antithyroid drugs over 5 years with positive TRAb. The TCR library was prepared using RNA isolated from PBMCs. Trimming removed 2 bases at V and 5 bases at J, with 10 bases between. The CDR3 length is 13 residues. Germline assignment: CDR1 MNHEY and CDR2 SMNVEV (reference sequence). Construction of TCR beta libraries relied on iRepertoire HTBI primers and on Arm-PCR targeting CDR3 regions. TCRdb recomputed calls from the multiplex PCR reads with MiXCR, one row per CDR3 protein. The sample lists a few hundred thousand distinct CDR3 sequences, 20% to 30% seen once, with about a quarter in the top ten.

This specimen was peripheral blood mononuclear cells (PBMCs), taken when the disease was refractory, from a patient treated with antithyroid drugs. The sequence came from a female donor with Graves disease. The chain has TRBV27 and TRBJ2-7, with D maybe TRBD1 (6 bases). Written as DNA, the CDR3 is TGTGCCAGCAGTTTACAGGGGATCAACGAGCAGTACTTC. The encoded protein is CASSLQGINEQYF.